The 5 T cell receptor beta chains below come from one sample, sequenced in a study of beta chain features in type 1 diabetes. The study reverse transcribed the entire isolated RNA, so it sequenced expressed TCRB transcripts. Assay: immunoSEQ multiplex PCR; the TCRdb copy retains only in-frame clones and omits some. This sample has hundreds of thousands of clones; approximately 8% occur once, and the top ten carry 0.44%. The sample taken for sequencing was central memory CD4+ T cells from blood. All receptors come from a woman aged 18-29 years in good health.

This clone was seen more than once but under ten times. The chain links TRBV29-1 to TRBJ1-1; no reliable D call. The CDR3 runs to 15 residues. Trimming shortened V by 0 bases and J by 0 bases, and 11 bases separated the two germline ends. In germline, CDR1 is SQVTM, CDR2 ANQGSEA. CDR3 DNA sequence: TGCAGCGTTGAAGAACAGCGAAACTTGAACACTGAAGCTTTCTTT. Translating it yields CSVEEQRNLNTEAFF.

The chain has TRBV28 and TRBJ2-1; D is unclear. Germline CDR1 MDHEN, CDR2 SYDVKM. CDR3 length: 12 residues. V lost 8 bases and J lost 0, with 5 bases in between. The CDR3 is CASLSSYNEQFF. The CDR3 DNA is TGTGCCAGCCTGAGCTCCTACAATGAGCAGTTCTTC.

The gene calls are TRBV6-1 and TRBJ2-3, with D possibly matching TRBD2 (6 bases). V lost 6 bases to trimming and J lost 13 bases, with 26 bases between them. The CDR3 runs 15 residues. Per the germline V gene, CDR1 is MNHNS and CDR2 is SASEGT. The CDR3 coding sequence is TGTGCCAGCAGGATAGCACTAGCTGCCGGGGGTGTGGAGTATTTT. Its translation is CASRIALAAGGVEYF.

The genes are TRBV7-2 and TRBJ2-5; either TRBD1 or TRBD2 may supply D (5 bases each). The CDR3 has 14 residues. CDR1 and CDR2 (germline): SGHTA, FQGNSA. V lost 3 bases to trimming and J lost 5 bases, with 13 bases between them. This CDR3 reads CASSLGPLSETQYF. In nucleotides, the CDR3 is TGTGCCAGCAGCTTGGGACCCCTGTCGGAGACCCAGTACTTC.

About this clone: Sequence at one end of the junction differs from germline and may be a read error. The chain couples TRBV29-1 to TRBJ1-1, with 8 bases identical to TRBD1. Germline V CDR1 and CDR2: SQVTM, ANQGSEA. The CDR3 length is 13 residues. CDR3 protein: CSVEGQGGPEAFF. The CDR3 DNA reads as TGCAGCGTCGAAGGACAGGGAGGGCCTGAAGCTTTCTTT.